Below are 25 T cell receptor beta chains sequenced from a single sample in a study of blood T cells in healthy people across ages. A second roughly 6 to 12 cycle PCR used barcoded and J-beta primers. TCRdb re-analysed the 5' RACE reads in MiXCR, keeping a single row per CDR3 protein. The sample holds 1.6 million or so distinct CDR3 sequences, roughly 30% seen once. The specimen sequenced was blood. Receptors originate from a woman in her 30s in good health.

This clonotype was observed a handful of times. The CDR3 coding sequence is TGTGCCAGCAGACCACTTAGACTAGCTAGGGGCGGGGAGCTGTTTTTT. Its protein product is CASRPLRLARGGELFF. The chain carries TRBV11-2 and TRBJ2-2; TRBD2 agrees at 7 bases. The CDR3 runs 16 residues. V was clipped by 6 bases and J by 7 bases; unmatched bases: 14. The germline CDR1 and CDR2 sequences are SGHAT and FQNNGV.

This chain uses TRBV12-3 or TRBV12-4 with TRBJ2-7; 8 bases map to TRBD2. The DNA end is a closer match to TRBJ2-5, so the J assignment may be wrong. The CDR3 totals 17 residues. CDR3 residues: CASSFLPQREMEETQYF. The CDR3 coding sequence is TGTGCCAGCAGTTTTCTCCCCCAGCGGGAGATGGAAGAGACCCAGTACTTC.

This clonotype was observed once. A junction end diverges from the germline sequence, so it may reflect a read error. The CDR3 protein is CASSFLAGGTSTDAQYF. In DNA form, the CDR3 reads TGTGCCAGCAGTTTCCTAGCGGGGGGAACTAGCACAGATGCGCAGTATTTT. The chain combines TRBV12-3 or TRBV12-4 with TRBJ2-3; 11 positions agree with TRBD2. The CDR3 has 17 residues.

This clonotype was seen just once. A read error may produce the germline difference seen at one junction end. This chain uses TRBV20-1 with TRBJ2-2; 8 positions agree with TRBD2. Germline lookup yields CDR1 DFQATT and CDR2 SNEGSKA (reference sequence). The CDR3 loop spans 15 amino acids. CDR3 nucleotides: TGCAGTGCCAGAGTTTACGGGGGGGCTAACGGGGAGCTGTTTTTT. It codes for CSARVYGGANGELFF.

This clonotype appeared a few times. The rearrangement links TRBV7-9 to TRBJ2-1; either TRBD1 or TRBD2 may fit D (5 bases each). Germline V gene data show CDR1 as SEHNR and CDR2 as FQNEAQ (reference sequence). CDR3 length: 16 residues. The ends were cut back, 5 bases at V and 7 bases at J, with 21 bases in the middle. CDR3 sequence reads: CASSPRVWGTVNEQFF. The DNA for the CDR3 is TGTGCCAGCAGCCCACGCGTTTGGGGGACGGTAAATGAGCAGTTCTTC.

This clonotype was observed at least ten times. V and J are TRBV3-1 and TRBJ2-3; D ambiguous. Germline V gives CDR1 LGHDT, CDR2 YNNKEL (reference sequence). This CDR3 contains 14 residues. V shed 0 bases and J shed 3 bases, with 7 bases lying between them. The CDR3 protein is CASSQDYPTDTQYF. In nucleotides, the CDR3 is TGTGCCAGCAGCCAAGATTACCCGACAGATACGCAGTATTTT.

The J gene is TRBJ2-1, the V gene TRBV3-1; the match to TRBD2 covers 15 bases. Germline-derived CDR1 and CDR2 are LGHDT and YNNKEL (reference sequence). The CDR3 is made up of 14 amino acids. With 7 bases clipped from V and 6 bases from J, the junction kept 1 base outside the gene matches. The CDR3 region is CASMGLAGGNEQFF. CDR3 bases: TGTGCCAGCATGGGACTAGCGGGAGGCAATGAGCAGTTCTTC.

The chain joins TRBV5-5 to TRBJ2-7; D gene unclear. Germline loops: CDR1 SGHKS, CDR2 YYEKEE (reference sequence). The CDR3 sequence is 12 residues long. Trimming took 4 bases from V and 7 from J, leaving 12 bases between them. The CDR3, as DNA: TGTGCCAGCAGCCGGCCCCAGAGTGAGCAGTACTTC. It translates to CASSRPQSEQYF.

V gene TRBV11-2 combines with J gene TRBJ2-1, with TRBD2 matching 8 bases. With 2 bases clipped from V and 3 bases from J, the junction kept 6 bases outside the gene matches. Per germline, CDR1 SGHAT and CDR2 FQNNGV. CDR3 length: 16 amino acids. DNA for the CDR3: TGTGCCAGCAGCTTAAACGGGGGGGCCCTCTACAATGAGCAGTTCTTC. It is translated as CASSLNGGALYNEQFF.

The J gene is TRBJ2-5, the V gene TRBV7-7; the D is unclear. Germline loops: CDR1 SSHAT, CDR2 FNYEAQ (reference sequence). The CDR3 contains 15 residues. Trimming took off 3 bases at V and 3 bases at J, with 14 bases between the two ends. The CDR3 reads CASSFAPNAEETQYF. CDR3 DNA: TGTGCCAGCAGCTTCGCTCCCAATGCGGAAGAGACCCAGTACTTC.

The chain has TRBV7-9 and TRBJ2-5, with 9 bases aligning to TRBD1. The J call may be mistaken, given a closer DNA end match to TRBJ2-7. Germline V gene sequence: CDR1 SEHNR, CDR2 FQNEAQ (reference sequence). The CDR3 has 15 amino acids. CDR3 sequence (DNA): TGTGCCAGCAGCCACCGGGACAGGGATCCCTACGAGCAGTACTTC. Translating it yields CASSHRDRDPYEQYF.

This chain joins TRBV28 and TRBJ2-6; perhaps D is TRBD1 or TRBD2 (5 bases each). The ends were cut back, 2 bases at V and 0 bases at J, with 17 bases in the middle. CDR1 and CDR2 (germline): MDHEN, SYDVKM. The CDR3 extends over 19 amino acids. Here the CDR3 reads CASSLRRRGSYSGANVLTF. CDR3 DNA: TGTGCCAGCAGTTTACGTCGCCGGGGCAGCTACTCTGGGGCCAACGTCCTGACTTTC.

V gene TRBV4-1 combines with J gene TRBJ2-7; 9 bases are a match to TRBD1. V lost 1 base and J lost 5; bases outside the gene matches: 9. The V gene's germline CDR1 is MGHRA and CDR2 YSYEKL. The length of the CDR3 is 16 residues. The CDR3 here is CASSQVGQGFFDEQYF. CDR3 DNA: TGCGCCAGCAGCCAAGTCGGACAGGGGTTTTTCGACGAGCAGTACTTC.

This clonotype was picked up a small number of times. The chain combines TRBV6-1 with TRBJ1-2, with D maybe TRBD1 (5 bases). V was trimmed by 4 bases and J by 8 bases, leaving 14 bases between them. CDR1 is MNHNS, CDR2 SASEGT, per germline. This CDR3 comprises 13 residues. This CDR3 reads CASSVGGLLGYTF. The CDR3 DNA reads TGTGCCAGCAGTGTTGGGGGACTTCTAGGCTACACCTTC.

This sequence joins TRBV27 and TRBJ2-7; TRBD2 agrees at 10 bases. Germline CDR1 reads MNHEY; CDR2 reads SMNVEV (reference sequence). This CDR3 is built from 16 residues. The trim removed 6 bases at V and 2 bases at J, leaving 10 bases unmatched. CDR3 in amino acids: CASRVSAGGITYEQYF. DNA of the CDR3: TGTGCCAGCAGGGTGTCAGCGGGAGGGATTACCTACGAGCAGTACTTC.

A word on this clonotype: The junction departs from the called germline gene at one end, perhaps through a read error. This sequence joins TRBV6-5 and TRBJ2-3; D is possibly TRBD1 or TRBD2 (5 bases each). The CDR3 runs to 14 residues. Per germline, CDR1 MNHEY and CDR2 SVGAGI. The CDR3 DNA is TGTGCCAGCGCCAGGGAGCGGAGCACGGATACGCAGTATTTT. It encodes CASARERSTDTQYF.

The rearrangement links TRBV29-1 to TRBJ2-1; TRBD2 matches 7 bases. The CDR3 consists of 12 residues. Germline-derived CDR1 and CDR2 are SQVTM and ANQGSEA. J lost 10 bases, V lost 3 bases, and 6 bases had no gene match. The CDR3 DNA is TGCAGCGTTGAGACTAGCAGGGCCGAGCAGTTCTTC. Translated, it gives CSVETSRAEQFF.

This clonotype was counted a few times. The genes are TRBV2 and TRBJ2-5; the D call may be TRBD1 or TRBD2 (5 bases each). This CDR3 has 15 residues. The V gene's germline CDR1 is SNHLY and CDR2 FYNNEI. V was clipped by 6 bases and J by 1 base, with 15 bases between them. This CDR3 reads CASSNDGAIQETQYF. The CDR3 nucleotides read TGTGCCAGCAGCAACGACGGGGCGATCCAAGAGACCCAGTACTTC.

CDR3 region: CASSFEASGSVEQYF. The DNA of the CDR3 is TGTGCCAGCAGTTTTGAGGCTAGCGGGAGTGTTGAGCAGTACTTC. The rearrangement uses TRBV6-6 and TRBJ2-5, with 10 bases identical to TRBD2. J lost 11 bases, V lost 4 bases, and 13 bases had no gene match. The CDR3 length is 15 residues. In germline, CDR1 is MNHNY, CDR2 SVGAGI (reference sequence).

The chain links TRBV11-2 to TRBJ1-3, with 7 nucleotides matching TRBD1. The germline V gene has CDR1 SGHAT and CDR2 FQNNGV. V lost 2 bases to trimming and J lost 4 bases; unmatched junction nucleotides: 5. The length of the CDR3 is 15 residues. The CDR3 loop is CASSLSEGAGNTIYF. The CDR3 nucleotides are TGTGCCAGCAGCTTAAGTGAGGGGGCGGGAAACACCATATATTTT.

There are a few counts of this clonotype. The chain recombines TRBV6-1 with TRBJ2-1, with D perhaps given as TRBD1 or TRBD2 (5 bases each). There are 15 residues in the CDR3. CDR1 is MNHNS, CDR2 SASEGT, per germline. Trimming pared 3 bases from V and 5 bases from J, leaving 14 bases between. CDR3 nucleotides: TGTGCCAGCAGTGAGGGGTGGGGGACGCACAATGAGCAGTTCTTC. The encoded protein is CASSEGWGTHNEQFF.

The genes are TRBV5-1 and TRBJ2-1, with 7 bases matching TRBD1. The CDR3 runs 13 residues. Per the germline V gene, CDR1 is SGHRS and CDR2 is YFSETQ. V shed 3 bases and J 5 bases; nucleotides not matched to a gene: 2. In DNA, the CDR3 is TGCGCCAGCAGCTCGGGACAGAACAATGAGCAGTTCTTC. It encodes CASSSGQNNEQFF.

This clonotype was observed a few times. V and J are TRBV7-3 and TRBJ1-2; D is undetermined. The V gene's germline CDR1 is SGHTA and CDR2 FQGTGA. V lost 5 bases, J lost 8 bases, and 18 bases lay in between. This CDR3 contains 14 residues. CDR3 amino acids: CASSPSRTNFGYTF. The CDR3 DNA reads TGTGCCAGCAGCCCAAGTAGGACCAACTTCGGCTACACCTTC.

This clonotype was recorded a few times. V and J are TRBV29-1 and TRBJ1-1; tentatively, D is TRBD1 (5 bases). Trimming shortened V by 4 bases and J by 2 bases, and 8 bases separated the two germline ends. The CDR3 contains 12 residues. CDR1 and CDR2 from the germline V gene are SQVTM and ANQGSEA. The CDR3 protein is CSVVTANTEAFF. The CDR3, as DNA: TGCAGCGTTGTGACAGCCAACACTGAAGCTTTCTTT. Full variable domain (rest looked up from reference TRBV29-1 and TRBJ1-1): SAVISQKPSRDICQRGTSLTIQCQVDSQVTMMFWYRQQPGQSLTLIATANQGSEATYESGFVIDKFPISRPNLTFSTLTVSNMSPEDSSIYLCSVVTANTEAFFGQGTRLTVV.

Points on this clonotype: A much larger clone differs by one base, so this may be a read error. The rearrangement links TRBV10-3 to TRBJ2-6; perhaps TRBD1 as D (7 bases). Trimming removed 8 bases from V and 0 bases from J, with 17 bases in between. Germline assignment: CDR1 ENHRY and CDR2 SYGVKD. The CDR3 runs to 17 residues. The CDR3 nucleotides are TGTGCCATCCGGGACAGATCGGGGGCCTCTGGGGCCAACGTCCTGACTTTC. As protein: CAIRDRSGASGANVLTF.